This TCR beta chain came from a study of beta chain features in type 1 diabetes. Expressed TCRB transcripts were sequenced because the entire RNA isolate underwent reverse transcription. The table came from immunoSEQ multiplex PCR; TCRdb's copy has only in-frame clones and leaves some out. Among fewer than 900,000 clones, about 17% were seen once, and the ten largest hold around 0.02%. In total, each donor contributed a single heparinised blood draw that averaged about 110 mL. Trimming removed 2 bases at V and 4 bases at J, with 6 bases between. Germline CDR1 is SGHAT and CDR2 is FQNNGV. The CDR3 has 13 amino acids.

The clonotype was recovered from a woman under 30 in good health. Sequenced: naive CD4+ T cells from blood. The chain carries TRBV11-2 and TRBJ2-1, with D unresolved. CDR3 sequence reads: CASSLTEYNEQFF. In DNA form, the CDR3 reads TGTGCCAGCAGCTTAACGGAATACAATGAGCAGTTCTTC.